This T cell receptor beta chain was recovered during a study of shared clonotypes between healthy human individuals. In the original workflow: ImmunoSEQ output lacked quality scores and full-length reads, limiting matched filtering. Clones were read by immunoSEQ multiplex PCR, and TCRdb kept only the in-frame ones, dropping some. V, J and clone size derive from that table, while D and trimming were established from the DNA sequence. This sample has some 650,000 clones, with 97% found just once. Remarks on this clone: As yet, its antigen is unknown.

V was clipped by 4 bases and J by 0 bases, with 15 bases between them. The CDR3 spans 16 residues. Germline CDR1 MDHEN, CDR2 SYDVKM. Findings and caveats of the study: Rarefaction indicated that sorted-subset sequencing remained incomplete although depth was large.

The clonotype was recovered from a woman aged 25 to 45 in good health. The specimen was naive CD4+ T cells sorted from blood. Sample subset: CD45RA+ positively selected. This chain uses TRBV28 with TRBJ1-1; no clear D gene. The CDR3 coding sequence is TGTGCCAGCAGTTCTCCACGTAAGGGAATGAACACTGAAGCTTTCTTT. This sequence encodes CASSSPRKGMNTEAFF.